This T cell receptor beta chain was recorded in a study of regulatory T cells in long-lasting Graves disease. Construction of the TCR beta libraries employed iRepertoire HTBI primers in conjunction with Arm-PCR of CDR3 regions. TCRdb re-analysed the multiplex PCR reads in MiXCR, keeping a single row per CDR3 protein. The table lists roughly 400,000 distinct CDR3 sequences, less than 25% of them singletons. Study-level findings and limits: Persistent disease was associated with favored TRBV28 usage and with favored use of TRBJ1-2 and TRBJ2-5.

As regards this clonotype: The antigen remains unidentified.

The CDR3 runs 17 residues. V lost 0 bases to trimming and J lost 6 bases; unmatched junction nucleotides: 6. CDR1 and CDR2 (germline): SGHTA, FQGNSA. Regarding time point: persistent/refractory GD, antithyroid drugs over 5 years with positive TRAb. The TCR library was made from RNA that had been extracted from PBMCs in TRIzol. The sequencing used peripheral blood mononuclear cells (PBMCs), collected when the disease was refractory, from a patient treated with antithyroid drugs. This rearrangement joins TRBV7-2 to TRBJ2-4; TRBD2 matches 12 bases. The receptor was derived from a female donor with Graves disease. The chain's CDR3 is CASSLATSGRWGNIQYF. The CDR3 bases are TGTGCCAGCAGCTTAGCAACTAGCGGGAGGTGGGGAAACATTCAGTACTTC.